Presented here are 30 T cell receptor beta chains from one specimen sequenced in a study of early T cells in non-severe SARS-CoV-2 infection (dated by TCRdb to about 2021). The library relied on 5' RACE. The sequencing machine was a NextSeq 500. Through fastp at Q25 and MiXCR, TCRdb rebuilt clones from the public reads, retaining in-frame beta chains. Identical CDR3 proteins give one entry, which carries the most common genes and DNA. This sample lists roughly 33,000 distinct CDR3 sequences; around 5% were detected once. The leading ten clones occupy around 14% of the sample. What was sequenced was whole blood. Receptor source: an adult who was a healthcare worker with PCR-confirmed SARS-CoV-2 infection or an uninfected control (not recorded which).

This clonotype was seen repeatedly, ten times or more. This rearrangement joins TRBV7-2 to TRBJ1-6; D is ambiguous. This CDR3 has 16 residues. Trimming stripped 3 bases from V and 0 bases from J, with 9 bases between. The germline CDR1 and CDR2 sequences are SGHTA and FQGNSA. The CDR3 sequence: CASSFSGSSYNSPLHF. The CDR3, as DNA: TGTGCCAGCAGCTTTAGCGGAAGCTCCTATAATTCACCCCTCCACTTT.

This clonotype was recorded many times. The rearrangement uses TRBV4-2 and TRBJ1-1; maybe TRBD1 (5 bases). The CDR3 length is 13 residues. Germline loops: CDR1 LGHNA, CDR2 YNFKEQ. Trimming took 0 bases from V and 4 from J, leaving 6 bases between them. The CDR3 loop reads CASSQDQGTEAFF. DNA of the CDR3: TGTGCCAGCAGCCAAGATCAGGGCACTGAAGCTTTCTTT.

The sample holds many counts of this clonotype. The chain combines TRBV6-2 or TRBV6-3 with TRBJ2-3; 7 nucleotides match TRBD2. The CDR3 spans 15 residues. Losses at the gene ends were 5 bases for V and 5 bases for J; bases not matched to a gene: 10. Germline CDR1 is MNHEY and CDR2 is SVGEGT. CDR3 residues: CASSPQAGVVDTQYF. The CDR3 DNA reads as TGTGCCAGCAGTCCACAGGCGGGGGTGGTAGATACGCAGTATTTT.

This clonotype was observed a few times. The gene calls are TRBV20-1 and TRBJ2-2, with D uncertain. This CDR3 region has 13 residues. The V gene lost 0 bases and the J gene lost 6 bases, with 8 bases spanning the gap. CDR1 and CDR2 (germline): DFQATT, SNEGSKA (reference sequence). The CDR3 sequence is CSARENTPGELFF. The CDR3 bases are TGCAGTGCTAGAGAAAACACTCCCGGGGAGCTGTTTTTT.

This chain uses TRBV6-1 with TRBJ1-1; D unclear. Germline V CDR1 and CDR2: MNHNS, SASEGT. The germline V and J ends were trimmed by 8 bases and 12 bases, with 10 bases remaining between them. This CDR3 comprises 9 residues. The CDR3 sequence: CASGLFSFF. CDR3 sequence (DNA): TGTGCCAGCGGGTTATTTTCTTTCTTT.

This clonotype was seen repeatedly, ten times or more. Written as DNA, the CDR3 is TGCGCCAGCAGCCCATACGCCCCGGACAGGTCGCTTTTAGCTGGAAACACCATATATTTT. It encodes CASSPYAPDRSLLAGNTIYF. This sequence joins TRBV4-1 and TRBJ1-3; 7 bases fit TRBD1. V lost 4 bases, J lost 2 bases, and 20 bases stayed unmatched. This CDR3 comprises 20 residues. CDR1 is MGHRA, CDR2 YSYEKL, per germline.

In its sample, this clonotype was seen many times. V usage is TRBV20-1 and J usage is TRBJ2-5, with D possibly called TRBD1 or TRBD2 (5 bases each). V was cut by 3 bases and J by 5 bases, with 19 bases left in between. Per germline, CDR1 DFQATT and CDR2 SNEGSKA (reference sequence). The CDR3 sequence is 15 residues long. CDR3 nucleotide sequence: TGCAGTGCTAGGGGCCGGGCTCTGGGACGGGAGACCCAGTACTTC. This gives the protein CSARGRALGRETQYF.

This clonotype was observed at least ten times. The genes are TRBV19 and TRBJ2-5; 9 bases agree with TRBD1. CDR1 is LNHDA and CDR2 is SQIVND in the germline V gene (reference sequence). With V trimmed by 7 bases and J by 3 bases, 6 bases remained unmatched. The CDR3 has 14 residues. The DNA of the CDR3 is TGTGCCAGTAAGGCGGGACAGGGAGAAGAGACCCAGTACTTC. As protein: CASKAGQGEETQYF.

This clonotype was counted many times. The rearrangement links TRBV18 to TRBJ2-7; 8 bases line up with TRBD2. CDR1 is KGHSH, CDR2 LQKENI, per germline. The V segment lost 6 bases and the J segment 2 bases; nucleotides outside the gene matches: 9. The CDR3 is 15 residues long. CDR3 residues: CASSGLGTRPYEQYF. DNA for the CDR3: TGTGCCAGCTCTGGCCTCGGGACTAGGCCCTACGAGCAGTACTTC.

This clonotype was observed a handful of times. This chain uses TRBV7-9 with TRBJ1-2; 8 bases line up with TRBD1. The J segment lost 7 bases and the V segment lost 3 bases, leaving 10 bases of the junction unmatched. CDR1 SEHNR and CDR2 FQNEAQ come from the germline V gene (reference sequence). CDR3 length equals 15 residues. CDR3 region: CASSFRQGIYGGYTF. The CDR3, as DNA: TGTGCCAGCAGCTTTCGACAGGGGATTTATGGTGGCTACACCTTC. Variable domain in full (rest from reference TRBV7-9 and TRBJ1-2): DTGVSQNPRHKITKRGQNVTFRCDPISEHNRLYWYRQTLGQGPEFLTYFQNEAQLEKSRLLSDRFSAERPKGSFSTLEIQRTEQGDSAMYLCASSFRQGIYGGYTFGSGTRLTVV.

The sample holds a few counts of this clonotype. V is TRBV20-1 and J is TRBJ1-1; D call uncertain. The CDR3 has 12 amino acids. V was shortened by 8 bases and J by 1 base, with 11 bases between the two germline ends. Germline V lookup: CDR1 DFQATT, CDR2 SNEGSKA (reference sequence). The CDR3 DNA reads as TGCAGTCCCCGGGAGGCGAACACTGAAGCTTTCTTT. This sequence encodes CSPREANTEAFF.

The rearrangement uses TRBV29-1 and TRBJ2-3, with 9 bases that match TRBD2. The CDR3 runs 15 residues. Germline V gene data show CDR1 as SQVTM and CDR2 as ANQGSEA. Trimming cost V 3 bases and J 1 base; bases outside gene matches: 5. CDR3 sequence reads: CSVDLAGGRTDTQYF. As DNA, the CDR3 is TGCAGCGTTGATTTGGCGGGGGGGCGCACAGATACGCAGTATTTT.

This clonotype was counted ten times or more. The CDR3 protein is CSARDDQMNTEAFF. CDR3 bases: TGCAGTGCTAGGGATGACCAAATGAACACTGAAGCTTTCTTT. V gene TRBV20-1 combines with J gene TRBJ1-1; D gene unclear. Germline values: CDR1 DFQATT, CDR2 SNEGSKA (reference sequence). The CDR3 has 14 amino acids. Trimming removed 3 bases at V and 0 bases at J, with 11 bases between.

This clonotype was observed many times. This rearrangement joins TRBV7-9 to TRBJ2-2; 7 bases agree with TRBD1. J was trimmed by 2 bases and V by 5 bases; bases with no gene match: 8. The CDR3 covers 16 residues. CDR1 SEHNR and CDR2 FQNEAQ come from the germline V gene (reference sequence). This CDR3 reads CASSHTGQKNTGELFF. The CDR3 bases are TGTGCCAGCAGCCACACGGGACAGAAAAACACCGGGGAGCTGTTTTTT. Drawing the rest from reference TRBV7-9 and TRBJ2-2, the complete variable domain is DTGVSQNPRHKITKRGQNVTFRCDPISEHNRLYWYRQTLGQGPEFLTYFQNEAQLEKSRLLSDRFSAERPKGSFSTLEIQRTEQGDSAMYLCASSHTGQKNTGELFFGEGSRLTVL.

This clonotype was found many times. The genes are TRBV28 and TRBJ1-2; tentative D call: TRBD1 (6 bases). Trimming cost V 5 bases and J 8 bases, with 18 bases left between them. This CDR3 has 14 residues. The germline gives CDR1 MDHEN, CDR2 SYDVKM. CDR3 in amino acids: CASSTSDRSGGYTF. CDR3 in DNA: TGTGCCAGCAGTACCTCCGACAGGTCCGGGGGCTACACCTTC.

This rearrangement joins TRBV7-9 to TRBJ2-1; D is unclear. Trimming took off 3 bases at V and 9 bases at J, with 18 bases between the two ends. The CDR3 loop spans 15 amino acids. Germline V gene lookup returns CDR1 SEHNR and CDR2 FQNEAQ (reference sequence). The CDR3 DNA follows: TGTGCCAGCAGCTTCTCATCGGCCCCCGTGGGTGAGCAGTTCTTC. It codes for CASSFSSAPVGEQFF.

In its sample, this clonotype was seen a few times. V gene TRBV6-6 combines with J gene TRBJ2-2; 8 positions match TRBD1. The CDR3 contains 15 residues. V lost 5 bases, J lost 5 bases, and 7 bases stayed unmatched. The germline CDR1 and CDR2 sequences are MNHNY and SVGAGI (reference sequence). CDR3 protein: CASSPPGQGTGELFF. The DNA for the CDR3 is TGTGCCAGCAGTCCCCCCGGACAGGGAACCGGGGAGCTGTTTTTT.

This clonotype was seen a few times. The chain joins TRBV12-3 or TRBV12-4 to TRBJ2-3; no definite D call. This CDR3 contains 13 residues. With 3 bases removed from V and 4 bases from J, the gap between germline ends came to 8 bases. The CDR3 DNA reads TGTGCCAGCAGTTTCCGAGTTCCAGATACGCAGTATTTT. Translating gives CASSFRVPDTQYF.

In this sample, this clonotype turned up a few times. CDR3 nucleotide sequence: TGCGCCAGCAGCACTGGGACAGGAATCTCTGGGGCCAACGTCCTGACTTTC. Its protein is CASSTGTGISGANVLTF. The J gene is TRBJ2-6, the V gene TRBV5-1; 8 nucleotides agree with TRBD1. This CDR3 spans 17 amino acids. The V and J ends lost 4 bases and 0 bases, in that order; junction bases with no gene match: 6. Looked up from germline, CDR1 is SGHRS and CDR2 is YFSETQ.

This clonotype was detected only a few times. V and J are TRBV5-1 and TRBJ2-7, with D possibly matching TRBD2 (7 bases). Germline loops: CDR1 SGHRS, CDR2 YFSETQ. The CDR3 length is 15 residues. V lost 0 bases, J lost 4 bases, and 14 bases lay in between. CDR3 sequence: CASSLETRGRYEQYF. The CDR3 DNA follows: TGCGCCAGCAGCTTGGAGACGCGGGGGCGGTACGAGCAGTACTTC.

This clonotype was detected ten times or more. CDR3 DNA: TGCGCCAGCAGCCAAGTCAGGGGCGCTGACACCGGGGAGCTGTTTTTT. It translates to CASSQVRGADTGELFF. The chain combines TRBV4-1 with TRBJ2-2; possibly TRBD1 for D (6 bases). V was cut by 1 base and J by 3 bases, with 12 bases left in between. The CDR3 has 16 amino acids. Germline CDR1 and CDR2: MGHRA and YSYEKL.

This clonotype was recorded many times. V usage is TRBV12-3 or TRBV12-4 and J usage is TRBJ1-1, with D possibly being TRBD1 (5 bases). V was trimmed by 1 base and J by 4 bases, leaving 13 bases between them. The CDR3 spans 15 residues. The CDR3 spells CASSLVSGLATEAFF. CDR3 nucleotides: TGTGCCAGCAGTTTAGTTTCAGGGCTCGCCACTGAAGCTTTCTTT.

This clonotype was seen ten or more times. The CDR3 here is CASSPTGTTTEAFF. The CDR3 DNA sequence: TGTGCCAGCAGCCCCACCGGGACGACCACTGAAGCTTTCTTT. This sequence joins TRBV9 and TRBJ1-1; weak D call: TRBD1 (5 bases). This CDR3 comprises 14 residues. The germline CDR1 and CDR2 sequences are SGDLS and YYNGEE. Trimming stripped 4 bases from V and 4 bases from J, with 14 bases between.

There are many counts of this clonotype. The chain links TRBV4-3 to TRBJ2-1, with TRBD1 matching 9 bases. This CDR3 is built from 16 residues. J was trimmed by 4 bases and V by 0 bases; bases with no gene match: 4. Per germline, CDR1 LGHNA and CDR2 YSLEER. The CDR3 region has the DNA TGCGCCAGCAGCCAAGATGAGGGACAGGGTTACAATGAGCAGTTCTTC. This gives the protein CASSQDEGQGYNEQFF.

The rearrangement links TRBV6-5 to TRBJ1-3; D gene unclear. The germline V and J ends were trimmed by 2 bases and 1 base, with 6 bases remaining between them. There are 14 residues in the CDR3. From germline, CDR1 is MNHEY and CDR2 SVGAGI. DNA of the CDR3: TGTGCCAGCAGTTACGAGATATCTGGAAACACCATATATTTT. Protein: CASSYEISGNTIYF.

This clonotype was seen many times. This sequence joins TRBV5-1 and TRBJ2-1; D could derive from TRBD1 or TRBD2 (5 bases each). V was trimmed by 4 bases and J by 8 bases, leaving 16 bases between them. The CDR3 is 14 amino acids. Germline V CDR1 and CDR2: SGHRS, YFSETQ. The CDR3 spells CASSGTLTVDEQFF. DNA for the CDR3: TGCGCCAGCAGCGGGACCCTAACTGTCGATGAGCAGTTCTTC.

This clonotype was seen ten or more times. The genes are TRBV5-1 and TRBJ1-6, with 7 bases aligning to TRBD1. The CDR3 consists of 17 residues. CDR1 is SGHRS, CDR2 YFSETQ, per germline. Germline trimming cut 4 bases from V and 7 bases from J; bases unmatched to any gene: 14. DNA of the CDR3: TGCGCCAGCAGCCTCCGACCGGGGACAGCCAGCAATTCACCCCTCCACTTT. This encodes CASSLRPGTASNSPLHF.

V gene TRBV29-1 combines with J gene TRBJ2-1, with 9 bases fitting TRBD2. There are 14 residues in the CDR3. Germline V gene data show CDR1 as SQVTM and CDR2 as ANQGSEA. J gave up 3 bases and V 4 bases, and 4 bases lay outside the gene matches. The CDR3 spells CSVVGSGGYNEQFF. The CDR3 nucleotides read TGCAGCGTTGTTGGTAGCGGGGGCTACAATGAGCAGTTCTTC.

There are many counts of this clonotype. The chain carries TRBV7-3 and TRBJ1-1; D may be TRBD1 (6 bases). Per germline, CDR1 SGHTA and CDR2 FQGTGA. The CDR3 is 16 residues long. Trimming took off 5 bases at V and 0 bases at J, with 16 bases between the two ends. The CDR3 reads CASSNQGGSLNTEAFF. The CDR3 DNA follows: TGTGCCAGCAGCAATCAAGGGGGTTCCCTGAACACTGAAGCTTTCTTT.

This clonotype was recorded at least ten times. The chain links TRBV6-7 to TRBJ2-1; the match to TRBD1 covers 8 bases. TRBV6-7 is classed as an ORF, of uncertain function. The CDR3 sequence is 14 residues long. After removal of 5 bases from V and 7 bases from J, the junction contained 7 bases not matched to a gene. Here the CDR3 DNA reads TGTGCCAGCAGTGCTTGGACAGGGATGAATGAGCAGTTCTTC. Protein product: CASSAWTGMNEQFF.